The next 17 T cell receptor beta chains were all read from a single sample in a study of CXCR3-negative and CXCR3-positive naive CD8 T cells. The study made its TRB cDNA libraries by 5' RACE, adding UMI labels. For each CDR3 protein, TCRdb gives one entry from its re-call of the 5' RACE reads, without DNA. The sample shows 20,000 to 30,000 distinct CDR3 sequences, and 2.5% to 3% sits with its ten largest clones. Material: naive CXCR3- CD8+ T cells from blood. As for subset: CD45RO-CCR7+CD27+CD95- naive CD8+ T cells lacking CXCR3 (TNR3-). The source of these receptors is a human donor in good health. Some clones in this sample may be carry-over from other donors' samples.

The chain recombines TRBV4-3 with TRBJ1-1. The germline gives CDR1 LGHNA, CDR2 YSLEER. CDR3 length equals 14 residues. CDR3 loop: CASSQVNENTEAFF.

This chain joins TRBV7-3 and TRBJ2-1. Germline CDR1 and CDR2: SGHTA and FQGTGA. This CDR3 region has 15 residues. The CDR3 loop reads CASSSNFEPHNEQFF.

CDR3 in amino acids: CASSQDRGGPWELFF. The chain is built from TRBV4-1 and TRBJ2-2; the TRBD1 assignment by TCRdb is unverifiable without DNA. This CDR3 is built from 15 residues. Germline V gene sequence: CDR1 MGHRA, CDR2 YSYEKL.

The CDR3 protein is CASSVAGFPNYGYTF. The gene calls are TRBV12-3 or TRBV12-4 and TRBJ1-2; TCRdb returns TRBD1, unconfirmable since there is no DNA. This CDR3 comprises 15 residues.

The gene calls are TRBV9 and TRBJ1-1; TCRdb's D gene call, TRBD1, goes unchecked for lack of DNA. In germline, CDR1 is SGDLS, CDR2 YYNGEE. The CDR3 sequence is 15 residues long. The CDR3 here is CASSVGGGMNTEAFF.

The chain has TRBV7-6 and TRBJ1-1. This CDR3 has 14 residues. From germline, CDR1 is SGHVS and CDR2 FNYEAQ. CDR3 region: CASSLGWANTEAFF.

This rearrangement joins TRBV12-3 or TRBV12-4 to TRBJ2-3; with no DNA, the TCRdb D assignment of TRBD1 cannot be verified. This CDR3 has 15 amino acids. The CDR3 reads CASGDRNTGTDTQYF.

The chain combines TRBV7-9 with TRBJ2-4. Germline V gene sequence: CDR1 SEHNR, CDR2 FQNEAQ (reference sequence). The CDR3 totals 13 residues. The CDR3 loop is CASSFALENIQYF.

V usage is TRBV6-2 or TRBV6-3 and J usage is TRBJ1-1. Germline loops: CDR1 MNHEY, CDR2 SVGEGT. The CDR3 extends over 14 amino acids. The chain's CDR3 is CASSYWAANTEAFF.

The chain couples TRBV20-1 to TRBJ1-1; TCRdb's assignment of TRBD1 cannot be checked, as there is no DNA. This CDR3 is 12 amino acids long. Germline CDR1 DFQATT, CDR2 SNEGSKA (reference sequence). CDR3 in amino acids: CSARDPGFEAFF.

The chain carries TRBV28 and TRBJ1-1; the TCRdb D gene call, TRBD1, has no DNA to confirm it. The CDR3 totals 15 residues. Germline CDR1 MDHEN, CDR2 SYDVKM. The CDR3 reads CASQSPYRGHSEAFF.

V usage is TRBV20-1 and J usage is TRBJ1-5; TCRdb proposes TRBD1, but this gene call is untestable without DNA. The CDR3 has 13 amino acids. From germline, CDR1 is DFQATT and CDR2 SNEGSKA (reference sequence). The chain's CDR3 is CSAHTREYSPQHF.

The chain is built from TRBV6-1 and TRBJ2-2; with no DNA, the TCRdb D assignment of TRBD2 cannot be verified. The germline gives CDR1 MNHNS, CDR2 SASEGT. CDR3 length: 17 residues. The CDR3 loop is CASSEEGLGGGTGELFF.

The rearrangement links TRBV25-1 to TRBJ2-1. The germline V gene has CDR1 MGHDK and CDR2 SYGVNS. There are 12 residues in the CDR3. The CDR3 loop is CASSLTDNEQFF.

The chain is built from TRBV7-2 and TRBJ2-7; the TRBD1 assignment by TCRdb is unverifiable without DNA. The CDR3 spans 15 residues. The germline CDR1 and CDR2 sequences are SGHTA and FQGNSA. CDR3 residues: CASSLPGQGAYEQYF. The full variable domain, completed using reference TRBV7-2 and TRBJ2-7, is GAGVSQSPSNKVTEKGKDVELRCDPISGHTALYWYRQSLGQGLEFLIYFQGNSAPDKSGLPSDRFSAERTGGSVSTLTIQRTQQEDSAVYLCASSLPGQGAYEQYFGPGTRLTVT.

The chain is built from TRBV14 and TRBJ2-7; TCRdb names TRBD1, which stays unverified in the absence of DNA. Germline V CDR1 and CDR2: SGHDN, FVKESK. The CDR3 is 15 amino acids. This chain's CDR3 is CASSQGMGRSYEQYF.

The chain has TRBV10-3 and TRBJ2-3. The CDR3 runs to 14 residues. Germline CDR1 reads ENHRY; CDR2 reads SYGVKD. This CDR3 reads CAISEIPSTDTQYF.